This T cell receptor (beta chain) originates from a study of T-cell memory formation after mild COVID-19. From germline, CDR1 is MGHRA and CDR2 YSYEKL. The CDR3 loop spans 13 amino acids. Between the trimmed V and J ends, which lost 0 bases and 6 bases, there was a span of 9 bases. The study's findings and limits: Clones contracting across day 15 to 85 had a balanced CD4/CD8 profile; later expanding clones leaned CD4+. Chiefly within CM and EM were the contracting CD4+ clones; CD8+ ones were within EMRA. Specificity for SARS-CoV-2 was not confirmed among the second-wave clones peaking on day 37.

One entry per CDR3 protein results from TCRdb running MiXCR on the 5' RACE reads. The profile shows about 430,000 distinct CDR3 sequences, 24% of them singletons. As concerns this clonotype: The antigen is undetermined.

The chain employs TRBV4-1 and TRBJ2-7; a weak D match, TRBD2 (5 bases). The source of this sequence is an adult woman who had mild COVID-19 (a few samples of this study predate the infection). Cell type and time point are not known. The sample taken for sequencing was PBMCs or a T cell subset sorted from them (not recorded which). The CDR3 loop is CASSQELRGEQYF. Here the CDR3 DNA reads TGCGCCAGCAGCCAAGAGCTTCGGGGCGAGCAGTACTTC.